Listed below are T cell receptor beta chains from one sample, sequenced in a study of CD8 T cells in ankylosing spondylitis. TCRdb recomputed calls from the 5' RACE reads with MiXCR, one row per CDR3 protein. Among more than 150,000 distinct CDR3 sequences listed, 15% to 20% were seen once. The source material was blood, either unsorted or a sorted T cell fraction (not recorded which). The source of these receptors is a male donor under 35 with ankylosing spondylitis or in good health (not recorded which). The conserved cysteine and the conserved F or W are not part of the CDR3 here. D genes are given only for firm matches. Clone size appears in some rows only: once, few, many, or a class for an expanded clone.

v_call: TRBV20-1
clone_size: NA
d_call: TRBD2
cdr3_aa: SARTSGTNTGELF

v_call: TRBV6-2/TRBV6-3
clone_size: many
d_call: NA
cdr3_aa: ASSYSSVPQPQH

v_call: TRBV4-2
clone_size: many
d_call: TRBD1
cdr3_aa: ASSQDQGQGGEKLF

v_call: TRBV11-2
clone_size: many
d_call: TRBD2
cdr3_aa: ASSFFISAGGPYEQF

v_call: TRBV12-3/TRBV12-4
clone_size: NA
d_call: NA
cdr3_aa: ASSSPGTAVANYGYT

v_call: TRBV12-3/TRBV12-4
clone_size: many
d_call: NA
cdr3_aa: ASSLGPTQTQY

v_call: TRBV12-3/TRBV12-4
clone_size: many
d_call: NA
cdr3_aa: ASSGAENTGELF

v_call: TRBV12-3/TRBV12-4
clone_size: many
d_call: TRBD1
cdr3_aa: ASSPDGTADEKLF

v_call: TRBV6-2/TRBV6-3
clone_size: NA
d_call: NA
cdr3_aa: ASSYPLTRDTQY

v_call: TRBV12-3/TRBV12-4
clone_size: many
d_call: NA
cdr3_aa: ATKTGSGELF

v_call: TRBV5-5
clone_size: many
d_call: TRBD2
cdr3_aa: ASSLTVLAGNTDNEQF